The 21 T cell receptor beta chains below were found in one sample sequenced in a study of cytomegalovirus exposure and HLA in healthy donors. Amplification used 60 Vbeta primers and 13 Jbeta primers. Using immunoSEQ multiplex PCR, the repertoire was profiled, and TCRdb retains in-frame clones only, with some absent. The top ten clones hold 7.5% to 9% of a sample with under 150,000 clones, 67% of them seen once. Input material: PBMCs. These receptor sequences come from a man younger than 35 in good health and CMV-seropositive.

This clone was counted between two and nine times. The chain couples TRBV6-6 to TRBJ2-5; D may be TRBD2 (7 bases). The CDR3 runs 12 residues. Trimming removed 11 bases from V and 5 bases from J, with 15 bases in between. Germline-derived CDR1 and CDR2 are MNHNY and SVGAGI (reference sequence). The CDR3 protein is CAVWGGGETQYF. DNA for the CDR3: TGTGCCGTTTGGGGAGGGGGGGAGACCCAGTACTTC.

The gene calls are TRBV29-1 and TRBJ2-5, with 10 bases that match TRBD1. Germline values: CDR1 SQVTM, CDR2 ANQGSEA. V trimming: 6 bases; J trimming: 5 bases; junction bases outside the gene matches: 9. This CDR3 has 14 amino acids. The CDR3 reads CSVPGQGNVETQYF. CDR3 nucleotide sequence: TGCAGCGTCCCGGGACAGGGGAATGTCGAGACCCAGTACTTC.

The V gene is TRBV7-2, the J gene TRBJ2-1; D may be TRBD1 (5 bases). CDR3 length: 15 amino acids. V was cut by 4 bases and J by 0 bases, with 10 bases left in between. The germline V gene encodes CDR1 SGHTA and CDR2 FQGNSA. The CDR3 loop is CASSSRAASYNEQFF. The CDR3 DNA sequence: TGTGCCAGCAGCTCCAGGGCCGCCTCCTACAATGAGCAGTTCTTC.

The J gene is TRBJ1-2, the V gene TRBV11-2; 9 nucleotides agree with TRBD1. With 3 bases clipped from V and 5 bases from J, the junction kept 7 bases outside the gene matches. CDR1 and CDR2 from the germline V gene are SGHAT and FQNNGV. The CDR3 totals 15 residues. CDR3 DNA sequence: TGTGCCAGCAGCTTTCGTACAGGGGGCGCTTATGGCTACACCTTC. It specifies CASSFRTGGAYGYTF.

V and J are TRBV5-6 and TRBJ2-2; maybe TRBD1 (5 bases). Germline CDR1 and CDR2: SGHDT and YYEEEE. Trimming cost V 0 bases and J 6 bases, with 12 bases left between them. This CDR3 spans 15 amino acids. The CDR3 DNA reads TGTGCCAGCAGCTTGGGCAGGGAATATGCCGGGGAGCTGTTTTTT. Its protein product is CASSLGREYAGELFF.

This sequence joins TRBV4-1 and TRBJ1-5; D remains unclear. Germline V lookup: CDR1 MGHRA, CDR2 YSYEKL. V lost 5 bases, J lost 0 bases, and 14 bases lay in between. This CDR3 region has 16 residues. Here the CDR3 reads CASSSRFGDSNQPQHF. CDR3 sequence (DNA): TGCGCCAGCAGCTCCAGGTTCGGGGATAGCAATCAGCCCCAGCATTTT.

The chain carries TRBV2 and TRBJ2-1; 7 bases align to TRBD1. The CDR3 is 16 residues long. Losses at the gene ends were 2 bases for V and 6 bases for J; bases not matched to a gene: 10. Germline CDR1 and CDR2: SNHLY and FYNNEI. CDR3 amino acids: CASSEKGASPRNEQFF. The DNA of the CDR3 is TGTGCCAGCAGTGAAAAGGGGGCTAGTCCGCGCAATGAGCAGTTCTTC.

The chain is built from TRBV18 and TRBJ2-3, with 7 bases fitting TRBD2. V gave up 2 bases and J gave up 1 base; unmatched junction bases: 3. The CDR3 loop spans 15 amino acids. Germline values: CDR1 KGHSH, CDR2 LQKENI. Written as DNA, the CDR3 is TGTGCCAGCTCACCAGTGGGGGGGGGCACAGATACGCAGTATTTT. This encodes CASSPVGGGTDTQYF. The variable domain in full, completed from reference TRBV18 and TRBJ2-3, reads NAGVMQNPRHLVRRRGQEARLRCSPMKGHSHVYWYRQLPEEGLKFMVYLQKENIIDESGMPKERFSAEFPKEGPSILRIQQVVRGDSAAYFCASSPVGGGTDTQYFGPGTRLTVL.

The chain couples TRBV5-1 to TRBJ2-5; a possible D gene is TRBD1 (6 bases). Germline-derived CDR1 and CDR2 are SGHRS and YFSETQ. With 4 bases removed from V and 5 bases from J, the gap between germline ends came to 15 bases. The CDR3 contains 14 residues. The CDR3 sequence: CASSTDSSQETQYF. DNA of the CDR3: TGCGCCAGCAGCACGGACAGCTCCCAGGAGACCCAGTACTTC. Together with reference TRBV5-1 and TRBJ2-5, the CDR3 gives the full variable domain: KAGVTQTPRYLIKTRGQQVTLSCSPISGHRSVSWYQQTPGQGLQFLFEYFSETQRNKGNFPGRFSGRQFSNSRSEMNVSTLELGDSALYLCASSTDSSQETQYFGPGTRLLVL.

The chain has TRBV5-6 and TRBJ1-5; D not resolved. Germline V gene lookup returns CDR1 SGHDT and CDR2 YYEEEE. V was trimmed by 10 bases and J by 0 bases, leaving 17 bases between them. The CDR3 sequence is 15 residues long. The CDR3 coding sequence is TGTGCCTCAAAGGTGTGGGCCAATAGCAATCAGCCCCAGCATTTT. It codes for CASKVWANSNQPQHF.

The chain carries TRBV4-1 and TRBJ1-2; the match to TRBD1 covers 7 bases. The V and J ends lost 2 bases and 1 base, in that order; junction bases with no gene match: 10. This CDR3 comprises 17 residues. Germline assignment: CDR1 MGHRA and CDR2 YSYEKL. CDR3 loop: CASSQYPLRDSNYGYTF. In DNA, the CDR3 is TGCGCCAGCAGCCAATACCCCCTTCGGGACAGTAACTATGGCTACACCTTC.

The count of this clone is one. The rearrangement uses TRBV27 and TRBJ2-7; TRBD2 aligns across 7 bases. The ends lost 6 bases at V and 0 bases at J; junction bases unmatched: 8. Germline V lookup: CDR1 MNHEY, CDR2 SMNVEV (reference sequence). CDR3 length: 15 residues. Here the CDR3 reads CASSTTSDYSYEQYF. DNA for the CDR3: TGTGCCAGCAGCACTACTAGCGATTACTCCTACGAGCAGTACTTC.

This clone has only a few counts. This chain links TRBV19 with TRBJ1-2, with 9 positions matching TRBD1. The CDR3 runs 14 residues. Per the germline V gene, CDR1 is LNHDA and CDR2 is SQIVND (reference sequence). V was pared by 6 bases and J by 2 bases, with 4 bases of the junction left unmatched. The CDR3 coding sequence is TGTGCCAGTAGGGGGACAGGGAACAACTATGGCTACACCTTC. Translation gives CASRGTGNNYGYTF.

In nucleotides, the CDR3 is TGCGCCAGCAGCTGGTCGGGTACGGGAGAGACCCAGTACTTC. Its protein product is CASSWSGTGETQYF. The chain recombines TRBV5-1 with TRBJ2-5; D gene ambiguous. CDR3 size: 14 residues. In germline, CDR1 is SGHRS, CDR2 YFSETQ. V lost 3 bases and J lost 4, with 13 bases in between.

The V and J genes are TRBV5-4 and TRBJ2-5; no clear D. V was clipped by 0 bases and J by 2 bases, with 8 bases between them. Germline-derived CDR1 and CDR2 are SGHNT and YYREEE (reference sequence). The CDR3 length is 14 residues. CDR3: CASSLGLLQETQYF. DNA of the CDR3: TGTGCCAGCAGCTTGGGTCTCTTACAAGAGACCCAGTACTTC.

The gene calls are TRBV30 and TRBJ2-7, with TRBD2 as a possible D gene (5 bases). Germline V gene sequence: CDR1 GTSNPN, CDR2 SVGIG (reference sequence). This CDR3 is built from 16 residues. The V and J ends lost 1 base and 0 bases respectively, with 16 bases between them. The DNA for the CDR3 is TGTGCCTGGAGTGCGGGAAGCCTAGCCACCTCCTACGAGCAGTACTTC. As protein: CAWSAGSLATSYEQYF.

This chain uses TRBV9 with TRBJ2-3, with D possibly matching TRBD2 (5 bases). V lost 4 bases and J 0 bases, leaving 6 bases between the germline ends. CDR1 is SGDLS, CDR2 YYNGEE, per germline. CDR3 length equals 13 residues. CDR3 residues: CASSRGSTDTQYF. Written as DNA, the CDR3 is TGTGCCAGCAGCCGGGGAAGCACAGATACGCAGTATTTT.

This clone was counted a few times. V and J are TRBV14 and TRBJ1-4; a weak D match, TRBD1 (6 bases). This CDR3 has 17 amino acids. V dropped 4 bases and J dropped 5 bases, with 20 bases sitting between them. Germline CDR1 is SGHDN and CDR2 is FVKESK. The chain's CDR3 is CASSRRTVSGKNEKLFF. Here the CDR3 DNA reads TGTGCCAGCAGCCGCAGGACAGTTTCGGGGAAGAATGAAAAACTGTTTTTT.

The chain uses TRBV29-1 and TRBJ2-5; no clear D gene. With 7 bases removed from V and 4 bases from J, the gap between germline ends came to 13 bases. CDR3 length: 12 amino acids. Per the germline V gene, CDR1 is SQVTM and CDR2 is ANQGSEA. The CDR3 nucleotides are TGCAGCGCGGTCAAGAAATCAGAGACCCAGTACTTC. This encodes CSAVKKSETQYF.

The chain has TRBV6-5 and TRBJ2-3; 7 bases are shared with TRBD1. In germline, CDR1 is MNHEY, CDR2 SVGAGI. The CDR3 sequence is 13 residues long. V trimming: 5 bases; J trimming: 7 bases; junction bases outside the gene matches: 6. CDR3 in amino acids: CASSTGRGNTQYF. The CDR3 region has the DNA TGTGCCAGCAGTACGGGCAGGGGGAATACGCAGTATTTT.

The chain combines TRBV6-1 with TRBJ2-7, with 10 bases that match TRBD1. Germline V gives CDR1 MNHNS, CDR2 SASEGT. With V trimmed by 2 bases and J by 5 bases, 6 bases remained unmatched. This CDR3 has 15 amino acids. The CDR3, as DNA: TGTGCCAGCAGTGAAAGTATAGGGACAGGGGACGAGCAGTACTTC. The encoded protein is CASSESIGTGDEQYF.